These 21 T cell receptor beta chains came from one sample sequenced in a study of blood T cell repertoires in COVID-19. Sequencing used immunoSEQ multiplex PCR; TCRdb keeps in-frame clones, though not all of them. Altogether a few hundred thousand clones are present, approximately 80% being singletons, with the ten largest covering around 8.8%. Sequenced: PBMCs or T cells enriched from blood (not recorded which). Receptors originate from a man aged 40-49 years who had recovered from COVID-19.

The chain recombines TRBV6-5 with TRBJ2-3, with D maybe TRBD1 (5 bases). V shed 2 bases and J shed 9 bases, with 18 bases lying between them. This CDR3 region has 15 residues. Germline CDR1 MNHEY, CDR2 SVGAGI. CDR3 bases: TGTGCCAGCAGTTACCGGGCAGGGTCACAGATAACGCAGTATTTT. Its protein product is CASSYRAGSQITQYF.

The chain is built from TRBV29-1 and TRBJ1-2, with TRBD1 as a possible D gene (6 bases). There are 11 residues in the CDR3. Trimming took 6 bases from V and 1 from J, leaving 6 bases between them. CDR1 is SQVTM and CDR2 is ANQGSEA in the germline V gene. CDR3 protein: CSVGHNYGYTF. CDR3 sequence (DNA): TGCAGCGTGGGACATAACTATGGCTACACCTTC.

This clone was seen more than once but under ten times. The chain combines TRBV9 with TRBJ1-2; D possibly corresponds to TRBD1 (5 bases). Per the germline V gene, CDR1 is SGDLS and CDR2 is YYNGEE. The V end was cut by 0 bases, the J end by 6 bases, with 12 bases between. This CDR3 spans 14 amino acids. The CDR3 region is CASSVGWGGNGYTF. The DNA of the CDR3 is TGTGCCAGCAGCGTAGGATGGGGGGGAAATGGCTACACCTTC.

This clone has a handful of counts. The rearrangement uses TRBV7-6 and TRBJ2-7, with D possibly TRBD1 on 7 matching bases. The germline V and J ends were trimmed by 3 bases and 3 bases, with 18 bases remaining between them. Germline V gives CDR1 SGHVS, CDR2 FNYEAQ. The CDR3 totals 16 residues. This chain's CDR3 is CASSFDPRGADYEQYF. The CDR3 region has the DNA TGTGCCAGCAGCTTTGATCCCAGGGGGGCAGACTACGAGCAGTACTTC. The whole variable domain, filled in from reference TRBV7-6 and TRBJ2-7, reads GAGVSQSPRYKVTKRGQDVALRCDPISGHVSLYWYRQALGQGPEFLTYFNYEAQQDKSGLPNDRFSAERPEGSISTLTIQRTEQRDSAMYRCASSFDPRGADYEQYFGPGTRLTVT.

The chain carries TRBV3-1 (or the pseudogene TRBV3-2) and TRBJ2-2, with TRBD2 matching 13 bases. J lost 6 bases, V lost 6 bases, and 10 bases had no gene match. Per the germline V gene, CDR1 is LGHDT and CDR2 is YNNKEL (reference sequence). This CDR3 is 17 amino acids long. CDR3 sequence (DNA): TGTGCCAGCAGGCTCGGGACTAGCGGGACGAGACCCGGGGAGCTGTTTTTT. It translates to CASRLGTSGTRPGELFF.

This clone was detected only once. The genes are TRBV13 and TRBJ1-5; D not certain. The CDR3 covers 12 residues. The V end lost 5 bases, the J end lost 4 bases, and 6 bases lay between the germline ends. CDR1 and CDR2 (germline): PRHDT, FYEKMQ (reference sequence). CDR3 DNA sequence: TGTGCCAGCAGCATGCTAAATCAGCCCCAGCATTTT. Translation: CASSMLNQPQHF.

This rearrangement joins TRBV19 to TRBJ2-5; the D is unclear. V was clipped by 5 bases and J by 2 bases, with 12 bases between them. Germline V CDR1 and CDR2: LNHDA, SQIVND (reference sequence). This CDR3 has 14 amino acids. DNA for the CDR3: TGTGCCAGTAGTCCCCTTTTAGAGCAAGAGACCCAGTACTTC. It specifies CASSPLLEQETQYF.

The chain carries TRBV5-1 and TRBJ2-7; D might be TRBD2 (6 bases). This CDR3 comprises 15 residues. The germline V and J ends were trimmed by 5 bases and 2 bases, with 17 bases remaining between them. The germline gives CDR1 SGHRS, CDR2 YFSETQ. In DNA form, the CDR3 reads TGCGCCAGCAGACCCGAGGGGAGGAGGCCCTACGAGCAGTACTTC. It specifies CASRPEGRRPYEQYF.

V gene TRBV14 combines with J gene TRBJ2-1, with TRBD2 matching over 8 bases. V gave up 5 bases and J gave up 6 bases; unmatched junction bases: 12. The CDR3 has 16 residues. Germline CDR1 and CDR2: SGHDN and FVKESK. CDR3 nucleotide sequence: TGTGCCAGCAGCTCCTCAGGGGCGGGGGGATCCAATGAGCAGTTCTTC. Translation: CASSSSGAGGSNEQFF. The entire variable domain, with the rest obtained from reference TRBV14 and TRBJ2-1, is as follows: EAGVTQFPSHSVIEKGQTVTLRCDPISGHDNLYWYRRVMGKEIKFLLHFVKESKQDESGMPNNRFLAERTGGTYSTLKVQPAELEDSGVYFCASSSSGAGGSNEQFFGPGTRLTVL.

At least ten counts were recorded for this clone. This sequence joins TRBV12-5 and TRBJ2-2; 7 bases align to TRBD1. The V segment lost 1 base and the J segment 4 bases; nucleotides outside the gene matches: 6. Per the germline V gene, CDR1 is LGHNT and CDR2 is FRNRAP. CDR3 length equals 16 residues. The CDR3 spells CASGLEGALGTGELFF. The CDR3 nucleotides are TGTGCTAGTGGTTTGGAGGGGGCCCTGGGCACCGGGGAGCTGTTTTTT.

This clone was seen ten or more times. The chain uses TRBV10-1 and TRBJ1-4; D is ambiguous. CDR3 length: 11 residues. Germline CDR1 and CDR2: WNHNN and SYGVQD (reference sequence). This CDR3 is CAMEGGEKLFF. In DNA form, the CDR3 reads TGCGCGATGGAGGGTGGCGAAAAACTGTTTTTT.

V is TRBV19 and J is TRBJ1-1; TRBD1 might be the D (5 bases). This CDR3 is 14 amino acids long. The V and J ends lost 7 bases and 0 bases respectively, with 12 bases between them. Looked up from germline, CDR1 is LNHDA and CDR2 is SQIVND (reference sequence). The CDR3 region has the DNA TGTGCCAGTACTGAAGACAGACTGAACACTGAAGCTTTCTTT. Translation gives CASTEDRLNTEAFF.

The chain couples TRBV18 to TRBJ1-4, with 7 nucleotides matching TRBD1. This CDR3 is built from 14 residues. V shed 6 bases and J 4 bases; nucleotides not matched to a gene: 5. Germline V gene sequence: CDR1 KGHSH, CDR2 LQKENI. The CDR3 nucleotides read TGTGCCAGCTCGTCCGGGACAGATAATGAAAAACTGTTTTTT. Its protein product is CASSSGTDNEKLFF.

V is TRBV5-1 and J is TRBJ2-7; TRBD1 matches at 9 bases. The CDR3 is 16 residues long. Germline trimming cut 2 bases from V and 6 bases from J; bases unmatched to any gene: 12. CDR1 and CDR2 (germline): SGHRS, YFSETQ. The CDR3 DNA follows: TGCGCCAGCAGCTTACCGACCGGGACAGGGAGTACCGAGCAGTACTTC. Protein product: CASSLPTGTGSTEQYF.

CDR3 DNA: TGTGCCAGCAGCCCAGGGGCGTCGAACACTGAAGCTTTCTTT. Translating gives CASSPGASNTEAFF. The chain couples TRBV21-1 to TRBJ1-1; the listed D gene, TRBD1, was not tested against the DNA. TRBV21-1 is described as a pseudogene. This CDR3 region has 14 residues.

V and J are TRBV7-7 and TRBJ2-2; 7 bases agree with TRBD1. CDR3 length: 15 amino acids. Germline V lookup: CDR1 SSHAT, CDR2 FNYEAQ (reference sequence). V lost 2 bases, J lost 4 bases, and 4 bases stayed unmatched. The CDR3 nucleotides read TGTGCCAGCAGCTTAAAGGGGGCAGCCACCGGGGAGCTGTTTTTT. Its translation: CASSLKGAATGELFF.

This CDR3 is CASSRTGVSEAFF. In DNA, the CDR3 is TGTGCCAGTAGTAGGACAGGGGTTAGTGAAGCTTTCTTT. This chain connects TRBV19 to TRBJ1-1; 9 nucleotides agree with TRBD1. The CDR3 has 13 amino acids. CDR1 and CDR2 from the germline V gene are LNHDA and SQIVND (reference sequence). V dropped 4 bases and J dropped 7; count of bases not matched to a gene: 4.

This clone was seen a handful of times. The chain links TRBV4-1 to TRBJ2-1; 8 bases map to TRBD2. This CDR3 has 17 amino acids. Germline V lookup: CDR1 MGHRA, CDR2 YSYEKL. Losses at the gene ends were 1 base for V and 5 bases for J; bases not matched to a gene: 10. Here the CDR3 DNA reads TGCGCCAGCAGCCAAGGTCTTTTCGGGAGGGCCGACAATGAGCAGTTCTTC. As protein: CASSQGLFGRADNEQFF.

V and J are TRBV2 and TRBJ2-2; 8 bases agree with TRBD1. Trimming removed 6 bases from V and 4 bases from J; junction bases left unmatched: 10. This CDR3 contains 16 residues. Germline CDR1 SNHLY, CDR2 FYNNEI. The CDR3 region is CASSRTGMLSTGELFF. The CDR3 coding sequence is TGTGCCAGCAGCCGGACAGGGATGTTGAGCACCGGGGAGCTGTTTTTT. Drawing the rest from reference TRBV2 and TRBJ2-2, the complete variable domain is EPEVTQTPSHQVTQMGQEVILRCVPISNHLYFYWYRQILGQKVEFLVSFYNNEISEKSEIFDDQFSVERPDGSNFTLKIRSTKLEDSAMYFCASSRTGMLSTGELFFGEGSRLTVL.

The chain links TRBV10-3 to TRBJ2-1, with 10 bases matching TRBD2. The CDR3 length is 14 residues. V gave up 6 bases and J gave up 6 bases; unmatched junction bases: 5. Per the germline V gene, CDR1 is ENHRY and CDR2 is SYGVKD. In DNA, the CDR3 is TGTGCCATCAGGCCGGGACTAGCGTCCAATGAGCAGTTCTTC. Residues: CAIRPGLASNEQFF.

The rearrangement uses TRBV27 and TRBJ1-5; D possibly corresponds to TRBD1 (5 bases). This CDR3 region has 16 residues. CDR1 is MNHEY, CDR2 SMNVEV, per germline (reference sequence). Trimming shortened V by 2 bases and J by 0 bases, and 11 bases separated the two germline ends. The CDR3 reads CASSLPVGGSNQPQHF. The CDR3 nucleotides are TGTGCCAGCAGTTTACCGGTGGGGGGTAGCAATCAGCCCCAGCATTTT.